These T cell receptor beta chains were read from a single sample in a study of PD-L1 blockade in urothelial cancer. Some clones are missing from TCRdb's copy, which holds only in-frame ones; the method was immunoSEQ multiplex PCR. The table records 43,000 or so clones, 65% to 85% of them present only once. This specimen was PBMCs, taken around atezolizumab (anti-PD-L1) treatment. These receptors came from a man between 60 and 70 years old with urothelial cancer. The CDR3 runs from the conserved cysteine through the conserved F or W. Each record gives: J gene, V gene, D gene, clone size, CDR3 DNA, CDR3 protein. The D gene is left open where the match is weak. Clone size is not always given. Where it is, it says once, few, many or a class for expanded clones.

TRBJ2-3	TRBV2	TRBD1	-	TGTGCCAGCAGCAGCCCACAGGGGGAAGTAACAGATACGCAGTATTTT	CASSSPQGEVTDTQYF
TRBJ1-5	TRBV19	TRBD1	-	TGTGCCAGTAGTAGGGGGACAGACCGAGGTCAGCCCCAGCATTTT	CASSRGTDRGQPQHF
TRBJ2-5	TRBV2	-	-	TGTGCCAGCAGAGGACAGTTGCAAGAGACCCAGTACTTC	CASRGQLQETQYF
TRBJ2-2	TRBV5-1	-	-	TGCGCCAGCAGCTTGGGTCGATGGGGGGGGACAGGCTCCATCACCGGGGAGCTGTTTTTT	CASSLGRWGGTGSITGELFF
TRBJ1-1	TRBV27	TRBD1	-	TGTGCCAGCAGTTTATATGGACAGGGGGTTACTGAAGCTTTCTTT	CASSLYGQGVTEAFF
TRBJ2-7	TRBV6-5	-	-	TGTGCCAGCAGTTCACAGGGCTACGAGCAGTACTTC	CASSSQGYEQYF
TRBJ2-7	TRBV27	TRBD2	-	TGTGCCAGCAGTTTGCGGGAGGCGGACGAGCAGTACTTC	CASSLREADEQYF
TRBJ2-5	TRBV5-1	-	-	TGCGCCAGCAGCCCCGGTGGGGCGGGGGCCCAGGAGACCCAGTACTTC	CASSPGGAGAQETQYF
TRBJ2-3	TRBV25-1	TRBD2	-	TGTGCCAGCAGTGGTACTAGCGGGAGGGCAAATACGCAGTATTTT	CASSGTSGRANTQYF
TRBJ2-4	TRBV28	-	-	TGTGCCAGCAGCCGCCCCCTAATCAAAAACATTCAGTACTTC	CASSRPLIKNIQYF
TRBJ1-2	TRBV10-3	-	-	TGTGCCACCGAATCTTCGGGGGAAGCGGACTATGGCTACACCTTC	CATESSGEADYGYTF
TRBJ1-6	TRBV28	TRBD1	few	TGTGCCAGCAGGAGGCAGGGGGCTTATTATAATTCACCCCTCCACTTT	CASRRQGAYYNSPLHF
TRBJ2-7	TRBV7-2	-	once	TGTGCCAGCAGCCCGTACGGGACTGCTTCCTACGAGCAGTACTTC	CASSPYGTASYEQYF
TRBJ2-1	TRBV10-1	-	-	TGCGCCAGCTCCCTGCCTTACCAGGATGAGCAGTTCTTC	CASSLPYQDEQFF
TRBJ2-7	TRBV2	TRBD1	-	TGTGCCAGCAGTGATCGGACAGGGCAATCCTACGAGCAGTACTTC	CASSDRTGQSYEQYF
TRBJ1-1	TRBV4-1	-	-	TGCGCCAGCAGCCAACCCTTGGGGGGGGGCGGCACTGAAGCTTTCTTT	CASSQPLGGGGTEAFF
TRBJ2-1	TRBV5-6	TRBD1	once	TGTGCCAGCAGCTTGGGGGACAGGGGGTTCAATGAGCAGTTCTTC	CASSLGDRGFNEQFF
TRBJ2-1	TRBV18	-	few	TGTGCCAGCTCACAATCCTATAACAATGAGCAGTTCTTC	CASSQSYNNEQFF
TRBJ1-1	TRBV7-9	-	-	TGTGCCAGCAGCTTAGTAAACACTGAAGCTTTCTTT	CASSLVNTEAFF
TRBJ1-2	TRBV5-1	TRBD1	-	TGCGCCAGCAGCGCAACCGGGACAGGGGGTGATGGCTACACCTTC	CASSATGTGGDGYTF
TRBJ2-5	TRBV5-1	TRBD2	-	TGCGCCAGCAGCTCCGGGACTAGCGGGAGGAGTGGTGAGACCCAGTACTTC	CASSSGTSGRSGETQYF
TRBJ2-3	TRBV19	-	-	TGTGCCAGTAGCGGGGCGAAGGCCTTCGGGGGAGATACGCAGTATTTT	CASSGAKAFGGDTQYF
TRBJ2-1	TRBV10-3	TRBD1	few	TGTGCCATCAGCCGGGACAGCTACAATGAGCAGTTCTTC	CAISRDSYNEQFF
TRBJ2-2	TRBV10-3	-	once	TGTGCCATCAGTGAGTCCTATACCGGGGAGCTGTTTTTT	CAISESYTGELFF
TRBJ2-3	TRBV18	TRBD2	-	TGTGCCAGCTCACCGGCCCCGGGCGGGGGGTCCACAGATACGCAGTATTTT	CASSPAPGGGSTDTQYF
TRBJ2-7	TRBV5-1	-	-	TGCGCCAGCAGCGTGACCCACAGGGAACTAGCGAACGAGCAGTACTTC	CASSVTHRELANEQYF
TRBJ2-1	TRBV14	-	-	TGTGCCAGCAGCCCACCAGGGGTTTTTATCGGCAATGAGCAGTTCTTC	CASSPPGVFIGNEQFF
TRBJ2-3	TRBV7-2	TRBD2	-	TGTGCCAGCAGCCAACAGACTAGCAGCACAGATACGCAGTATTTT	CASSQQTSSTDTQYF
TRBJ1-6	TRBV9	-	-	TGTGCCAGCAGCGTAGGCCCGAGGGTCAAAACAAATTCACCCCTCCACTTT	CASSVGPRVKTNSPLHF
TRBJ2-5	TRBV7-6	TRBD2	-	TGTGCCAGCAGCACCCGGTTTAGCGGGAGTCGAGAGACCCAGTACTTC	CASSTRFSGSRETQYF
TRBJ2-7	TRBV19	TRBD2	-	TGTGCCGGTGACTCGGGAGGGCATTACGAGCAGTACTTC	CAGDSGGHYEQYF
TRBJ2-5	TRBV18	TRBD2	few	TGTGCCAGCTCACCCTCCGGGACTAGAAAGACCCAGTACTTC	CASSPSGTRKTQYF
TRBJ1-4	TRBV6-1	TRBD1	-	TGTGCCAGCAGCCGAGGAGGGGGCGAGGAAAAACTGTTTTTT	CASSRGGGEEKLFF
TRBJ1-5	TRBV6-5	-	few	TGTGCCAGCAGGGGAGGTGAGGCGATGCCCCAGCATTTT	CASRGGEAMPQHF
TRBJ1-4	TRBV5-1	-	-	TGCGCCAGCAGAGATCGGGATAATGAAAAACTGTTTTTT	CASRDRDNEKLFF
TRBJ2-3	TRBV12-2	-	-	TGTGCAAGTCGCTTAGGCAACGGGAGGGATATGGATACGCAGTATTTT	CASRLGNGRDMDTQYF
TRBJ1-5	TRBV19	-	-	TGTGCCAGTAGTCCCCGGGGATCGGGGAACAATCAGCCCCAGCATTTT	CASSPRGSGNNQPQHF
TRBJ1-1	TRBV6-5	-	-	TGTGCCAGCAGTGACAGCGTGAACACTGAAGCTTTCTTT	CASSDSVNTEAFF
TRBJ1-5	TRBV27	-	-	TGTGCCAGCAGAAAAATTTATAGCAATCAGCCCCAGCATTTT	CASRKIYSNQPQHF
TRBJ1-5	TRBV7-2	TRBD1	-	TGTGCCAGCAGCTCGACAGGGGGCAATCAGCCCCAGCATTTT	CASSSTGGNQPQHF
TRBJ2-1	TRBV4-2	TRBD2	-	TGTGCCAGCAGCCCCCTTTTTCTAGCGGGAGGGCCCGACAATGAGCAGTTCTTC	CASSPLFLAGGPDNEQFF
TRBJ2-3	TRBV2	-	-	TGTGCCAGCAGTGACCAGAGGGCAGATACGCAGTATTTT	CASSDQRADTQYF
TRBJ2-7	TRBV30	TRBD2	-	TGTGCCTGGAGACTAGCGGGTTCCTCCTCCTACGAGCAGTACTTC	CAWRLAGSSSYEQYF
TRBJ2-3	TRBV5-1	-	-	TGCGCCAGCAGCTTGGGAGGGCCGTCCACAGATACGCAGTATTTT	CASSLGGPSTDTQYF
TRBJ2-2	TRBV5-4	-	-	TGTGCCAGCAGCCGAATATACGGGGACACCGGGGAGCTGTTTTTT	CASSRIYGDTGELFF
TRBJ2-7	TRBV28	TRBD1	once	TGTGCCAGCAGTTTACCTCAGGACAGGTTCGAGTACGAGCAGTACTTC	CASSLPQDRFEYEQYF
TRBJ1-3	TRBV28	TRBD1	-	TGTGCCAGGAGACAGGGGGCGGCTGGAAACACCATATATTTT	CARRQGAAGNTIYF
TRBJ2-1	TRBV4-3	TRBD2	few	TGCGCCAGCAGCCAGGGGATATCGTGGCGGGAGGACCCTGATAGGGAGCAGTTCTTC	CASSQGISWREDPDREQFF
TRBJ1-1	TRBV11-2	-	-	TGTGCCAGCAGCTTATCTTCCGTGAACACTGAAGCTTTCTTT	CASSLSSVNTEAFF
TRBJ1-5	TRBV4-1	TRBD1	-	TGCGCCAGCAGCCAATCGTTAACAGGGGGCTATCAGCCCCAGCATTTT	CASSQSLTGGYQPQHF
TRBJ1-3	TRBV5-4	-	-	TGTGCCAGCAGCTTGGCCGGGGGTAACACCATATATTTT	CASSLAGGNTIYF
TRBJ2-1	TRBV29-1	-	-	TGCAGCGTGAAGACAGGGACTGATGAGCAGTTCTTC	CSVKTGTDEQFF
TRBJ1-2	TRBV28	TRBD1	-	TGTGCCAGCTGGGACAGGGCTCAGCCGAGGCGTGGCTACACCTTC	CASWDRAQPRRGYTF
TRBJ2-2	TRBV30	TRBD2	once	TGTGCCTGGAGTGCCCGGAGCGGGGTTTCGGTCGGGGAGCTGTTTTTT	CAWSARSGVSVGELFF
TRBJ2-7	TRBV4-1	TRBD1	few	TGCGCCAGCAGCCCAAGCCCGACAGGGATCCACGAGCAGTACTTC	CASSPSPTGIHEQYF
TRBJ2-7	TRBV28	-	-	TGTGCCAGCAGTTTGGGGGGGGCGCGAGGTTACGAGCAGTACTTC	CASSLGGARGYEQYF
TRBJ2-5	TRBV28	TRBD1	-	TGTGCCAGCACCATGACCCTCAGGGGGGAGACCCAGTACTTC	CASTMTLRGETQYF
TRBJ2-7	TRBV5-1	TRBD2	-	TGCGCCAGCAGCTTAAGGACTAGCGGGAGCGAGCAGTACTTC	CASSLRTSGSEQYF
TRBJ1-2	TRBV6-5	TRBD1	few	TGTGCCAGCAGTCGCCTCCAGGGGGTGAATGGCTACACCTTC	CASSRLQGVNGYTF
TRBJ1-1	TRBV7-7	TRBD1	-	TGTGCTAGCAGCCGGGACAGAAACACTGAAGCTTTCTTT	CASSRDRNTEAFF